This is a list of T cell receptor beta chains from one sample in a study of cytomegalovirus exposure and HLA in healthy donors. Sequenced by immunoSEQ multiplex PCR; TCRdb stores in-frame clones only, minus some. Of approximately 190,000 clones detected, about 70% appear once; the ten largest clones hold 1.8%. The sample consisted of PBMCs. The source of these receptors is a woman in her 30s in good health and CMV-seronegative. CDR3s include the opening cysteine and the closing phenylalanine or tryptophan. Fields, in order: D gene, V gene, J gene, clone size, CDR3 DNA, CDR3 protein. A D gene is named only where the DNA matches it firmly. Size is stated for part of the rows, as once, few or many counts, or as a class when the clone is expanded.

-,TRBV7-6,TRBJ1-4,few,TGTGCCAGCAGCAGAGGGGTGCCAGTTGGAGGGATTAATGAAAAACTGTTTTTT,CASSRGVPVGGINEKLFF
TRBD1,TRBV7-9,TRBJ2-1,-,TGTGCCAGCAGCTTAGGGGGACAGGGGGCGCCTTCTAAGTTCTTC,CASSLGGQGAPSKFF
TRBD2,TRBV4-2,TRBJ2-1,once,TGTGCCAGCAGCCAGGATCCGGGACTAGCGGGGCAGTTCTTC,CASSQDPGLAGQFF
-,TRBV6-6,TRBJ1-5,-,TGTGCCAGCAGTCATACAATTTATAGCAATCAGCCCCAGCATTTT,CASSHTIYSNQPQHF
TRBD1,TRBV5-6,TRBJ2-7,-,TGTGCCAGCAGCGTCCCCGGGACAGGGGTATGGGGGGGCCTCGACGAGCAGTACTTC,CASSVPGTGVWGGLDEQYF
TRBD1,TRBV9,TRBJ2-7,-,TGTGCCAGCAGCTTAACCGGGACAGTAATTTCCGAGCAGTACTTC,CASSLTGTVISEQYF
TRBD2,TRBV11-2,TRBJ2-7,-,TGTGCCAGCATGACTGACCCGGGACTAGCGGTCGAGCAGTACTTC,CASMTDPGLAVEQYF
-,TRBV6-1,TRBJ1-2,-,TGTGCCAGCAGTGAAGCCACAGGGCGCGACTATGGCTACACCTTC,CASSEATGRDYGYTF
TRBD1,TRBV19,TRBJ1-2,-,TGTGCCAGTAGCCCACAGGACAGGGCTTCTGGCTATGGCTACACCTTC,CASSPQDRASGYGYTF
TRBD1,TRBV9,TRBJ1-2,-,TGTGCCAGCAGCTCGTCAGGGGGCCACTATGGCTACACCTTC,CASSSSGGHYGYTF
-,TRBV5-1,TRBJ1-5,-,TGCGCCAGCAGCTTAGACACGAGAAATCAGCCCCAGCATTTT,CASSLDTRNQPQHF
-,TRBV18,TRBJ1-5,few,TGTGCCAGCTCACCGACTACACAAGAGACTCAGCCCCAGCATTTT,CASSPTTQETQPQHF
-,TRBV5-1,TRBJ1-6,-,TGCGCCAGCAGCTTGGTGGTGGCTAATTCACCCCTCCACTTT,CASSLVVANSPLHF
-,TRBV7-9,TRBJ2-1,-,TGTGCCAGCAGCTTTATTACGGGGAGCAACAATGAGCAGTTCTTC,CASSFITGSNNEQFF
TRBD2,TRBV10-3,TRBJ2-1,few,TGTGCCATCAGTGAGTCGTGGACTAGCGGTAATGAGCAGTTCTTC,CAISESWTSGNEQFF
-,TRBV5-4,TRBJ2-2,-,TGTGCCAGCAGCTTGGGGAACACCGGGGAACTGTTTTTT,CASSLGNTGELFF
TRBD1,TRBV27,TRBJ2-3,-,TGTGCCAGCAGTGTGGGGACAGCCACCCTGAAAGATACGCAGTATTTT,CASSVGTATLKDTQYF
-,TRBV30,TRBJ2-5,-,TGTGCCTGGAGTGGACTAGACCAAGAGACCCAGTACTTC,CAWSGLDQETQYF
-,TRBV5-1,TRBJ1-4,-,TGCGCCAGCAGCTTGCAGGCAACTAATGAAAAACTGTTTTTT,CASSLQATNEKLFF
-,TRBV11-2,TRBJ1-1,-,TGTGCCAGCAGCTTAGACAGGGATGAAGCTTTCTTT,CASSLDRDEAFF
-,TRBV9,TRBJ2-3,few,TGTGCCAGCAGCGTAGCTACCAGGGCAGATACGCAGTATTTT,CASSVATRADTQYF
TRBD1,TRBV5-1,TRBJ2-7,-,TGCGCCAGCAGCCCCAAAGTCGGGACAGGTCTCCACGAGCAGTACTTC,CASSPKVGTGLHEQYF
-,TRBV7-9,TRBJ2-7,-,TGTGCCAGCAGCTTCGGGTCTGCGGGACCCTACGAGCAGTACTTC,CASSFGSAGPYEQYF
-,TRBV5-1,TRBJ2-1,-,TGCGCCAGCAGCTTGGAGGGCCCCCCGGGGAATGAAATGATAGAGCAGTTCTTC,CASSLEGPPGNEMIEQFF
-,TRBV11-2,TRBJ1-5,-,TGTGCCAGCAGTAGGGGGGGACCCGATCAGCCCCAGCATTTT,CASSRGGPDQPQHF
-,TRBV15,TRBJ2-1,-,TGTGCCACCAGCGGCGATCGGGAGTCCTACAATGAGCAGTTCTTC,CATSGDRESYNEQFF
TRBD2,TRBV13,TRBJ2-7,-,TGTGCCAGCAGCTTACCCTCTCGGGCGGGGGGGACCTACGAGCAGTACTTC,CASSLPSRAGGTYEQYF
-,TRBV29-1,TRBJ1-2,-,TGCAGCGTTGTATCCGGGGGCTACACCTTC,CSVVSGGYTF
-,TRBV4-1,TRBJ1-2,-,TGCGCCAGCAGCCAAGATGGCGGAGGTGCTGGCTACACCTTC,CASSQDGGGAGYTF
TRBD1,TRBV7-8,TRBJ1-5,-,TGTGCCAGCAGCTCTCCGGGACAGGGCAATCAGCCCCAGCATTTT,CASSSPGQGNQPQHF